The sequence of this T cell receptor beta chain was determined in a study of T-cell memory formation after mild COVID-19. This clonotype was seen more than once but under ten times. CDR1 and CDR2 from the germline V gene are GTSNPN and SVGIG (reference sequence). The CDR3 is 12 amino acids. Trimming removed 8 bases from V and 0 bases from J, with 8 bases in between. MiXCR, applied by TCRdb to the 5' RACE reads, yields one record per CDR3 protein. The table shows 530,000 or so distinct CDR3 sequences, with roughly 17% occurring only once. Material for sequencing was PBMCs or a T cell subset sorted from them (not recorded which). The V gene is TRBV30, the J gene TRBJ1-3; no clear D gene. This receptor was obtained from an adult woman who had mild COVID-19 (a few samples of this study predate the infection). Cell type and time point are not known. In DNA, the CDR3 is TGTGCCCTCGGGCTCTCTGGAAACACCATATATTTT. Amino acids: CALGLSGNTIYF. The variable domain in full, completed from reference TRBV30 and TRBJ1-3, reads SQTIHQWPATLVQPVGSPLSLECTVEGTSNPNLYWYRQAAGRGLQLLFYSVGIGQISSEVPQNLSASRPQDRQFILSSKKLLLSDSGFYLCALGLSGNTIYFGEGSWLTVV.